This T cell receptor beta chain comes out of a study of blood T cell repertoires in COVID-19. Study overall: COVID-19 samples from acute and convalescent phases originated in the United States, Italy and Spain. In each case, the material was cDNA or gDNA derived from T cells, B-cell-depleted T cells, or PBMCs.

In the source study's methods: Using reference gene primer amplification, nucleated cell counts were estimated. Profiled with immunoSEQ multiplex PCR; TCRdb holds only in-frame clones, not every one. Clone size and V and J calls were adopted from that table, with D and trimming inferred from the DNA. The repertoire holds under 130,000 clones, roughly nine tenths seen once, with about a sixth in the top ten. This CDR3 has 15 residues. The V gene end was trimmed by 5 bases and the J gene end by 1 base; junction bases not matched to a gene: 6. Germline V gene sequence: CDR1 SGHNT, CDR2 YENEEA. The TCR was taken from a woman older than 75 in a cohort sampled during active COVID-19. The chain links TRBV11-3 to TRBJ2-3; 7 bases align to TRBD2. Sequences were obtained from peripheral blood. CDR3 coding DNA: TGTGCCAGCAGCCTGTGGAGCGGGGGCACAGATACGCAGTATTTT. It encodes CASSLWSGGTDTQYF.